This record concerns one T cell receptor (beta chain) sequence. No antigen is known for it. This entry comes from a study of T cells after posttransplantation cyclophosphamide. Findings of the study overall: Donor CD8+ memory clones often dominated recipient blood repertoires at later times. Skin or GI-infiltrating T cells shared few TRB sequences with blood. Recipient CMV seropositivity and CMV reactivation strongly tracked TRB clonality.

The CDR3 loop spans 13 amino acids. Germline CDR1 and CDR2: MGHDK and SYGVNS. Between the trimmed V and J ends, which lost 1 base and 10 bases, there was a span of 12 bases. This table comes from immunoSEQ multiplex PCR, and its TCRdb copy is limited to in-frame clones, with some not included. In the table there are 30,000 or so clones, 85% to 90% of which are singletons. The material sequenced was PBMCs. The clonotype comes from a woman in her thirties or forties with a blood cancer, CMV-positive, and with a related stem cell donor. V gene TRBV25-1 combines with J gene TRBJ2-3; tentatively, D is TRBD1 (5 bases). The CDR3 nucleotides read TGTGCCAGCAGTGAATGGGGCCCTCCGGCGCAGTATTTT. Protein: CASSEWGPPAQYF.